Listed below are T cell receptor beta chains from one sample, sequenced in a study of CD8+ T cells in alopecia areata. Here immunoSEQ multiplex PCR was the method, and the copy in TCRdb shows in-frame clones only, minus some. The table shows 150,000 to 200,000 clones, with around three fifths occurring only once. Material: CD4+ T cells sorted from blood, obtained at week 0. These receptors were taken from a human donor with alopecia areata. The CDR3 runs from the conserved cysteine through the conserved F or W. The order of the fields is D gene, J gene, V gene, clone size, CDR3 protein, CDR3 DNA. A D gene is named only where the DNA matches it firmly. Not all rows give a size; the values are once, few, many and, for expanded clones, a class.

>-|TRBJ2-5|TRBV29-1|-
CSVGDLGQETQYF
TGCAGCGTCGGGGATCTGGGGCAGGAGACCCAGTACTTC
>TRBD1|TRBJ1-5|TRBV4-1|once
CASSQTLRQGGNQPQHF
TGCGCCAGCAGCCAAACACTCCGACAGGGTGGCAATCAGCCCCAGCATTTT
>-|TRBJ2-1|TRBV9|-
CASSVWDRSYNEQFF
TGTGCCAGCAGCGTATGGGATCGGAGTTACAATGAGCAGTTCTTC
>-|TRBJ1-4|TRBV30|-
CAWSSGFGEKLFF
TGTGCCTGGAGTTCAGGGTTCGGGGAAAAACTGTTTTTT
>-|TRBJ1-2|TRBV6-5|-
CASSRSPTGRYGYTF
TGTGCCAGCAGTCGAAGCCCTACCGGTCGGTATGGCTACACCTTC
>-|TRBJ2-7|TRBV4-2|-
CASSQDWGGAPSYEQYF
TGTGCCAGCAGCCAAGATTGGGGGGGCGCCCCCTCCTACGAGCAGTACTTC
>-|TRBJ1-5|TRBV29-1|-
CSVSTSTQGQPQHF
TGCAGCGTGTCGACATCAACCCAAGGTCAGCCCCAGCATTTT
>TRBD1|TRBJ1-1|TRBV10-3|-
CASSLRQGNTEAFF
TGTGCCAGCAGTTTACGACAGGGGAACACTGAAGCTTTCTTT
>-|TRBJ2-1|TRBV2|few
CASRYTRGPYNEQFF
TGTGCCAGCAGATACACCCGAGGGCCCTACAATGAGCAGTTCTTC
>-|TRBJ2-1|TRBV6-5|-
CASSYSQGRNNEQFF
TGTGCCAGCAGTTACTCCCAGGGACGGAACAATGAGCAGTTCTTC
>-|TRBJ1-5|TRBV19|many
CASSRTAHSNQPQHF
TGTGCCAGTAGTAGGACGGCTCATAGCAATCAGCCCCAGCATTTT
>TRBD1|TRBJ1-2|TRBV19|few
CASKEQGPYGYTF
TGTGCCAGTAAGGAACAGGGGCCCTATGGCTACACCTTC
>-|TRBJ2-2|TRBV4-1|-
CASSPMGSGDTGELFF
TGCGCCAGCAGCCCCATGGGGTCAGGAGACACCGGGGAGCTGTTTTTT
>TRBD1|TRBJ2-7|TRBV7-2|few
CASSPWTGAYEQYF
TGTGCCAGCAGCCCCTGGACAGGGGCTTACGAGCAGTACTTC
>TRBD2|TRBJ2-3|TRBV27|few
CASQVSGGTYTDTQYF
TGTGCCAGTCAGGTCAGCGGGGGCACATACACAGATACGCAGTATTTT
>-|TRBJ1-5|TRBV6-5|-
CASSYSRYQPQHF
TGTGCCAGCAGTTACTCGCGATATCAGCCCCAGCATTTT
>TRBD1|TRBJ1-3|TRBV5-1|-
CASSPGQWVGNTIYF
TGCGCCAGCAGCCCGGGACAGTGGGTTGGAAACACCATATATTTT
>-|TRBJ1-1|TRBV6-1|-
CASERANTEAFF
TGTGCCAGTGAGCGAGCGAACACTGAAGCTTTCTTT
>TRBD2|TRBJ2-3|TRBV5-1|-
CASSYERGAPVTQYF
TGCGCCAGCAGCTACGAGCGGGGGGCCCCAGTTACGCAGTATTTT
>-|TRBJ2-3|TRBV20-1|few
CSAPLGTQYF
TGCAGTGCCCCGTTAGGTACGCAGTATTTT
>-|TRBJ1-3|TRBV30|once
CAWSVLGQISGNTIYF
TGTGCCTGGAGTGTACTCGGACAGATCTCTGGAAACACCATATATTTT
>-|TRBJ1-2|TRBV30|-
CAWIGHRGGYTF
TGTGCCTGGATAGGGCATCGAGGCGGCTACACCTTC
>-|TRBJ1-4|TRBV25-1|-
CASSGRLRGRVDEKLFF
TGTGCCAGCAGCGGCCGATTGAGGGGCAGGGTAGATGAAAAACTGTTTTTT
>TRBD1|TRBJ1-1|TRBV19|-
CASRTQGLNTEAFF
TGTGCCAGTAGAACACAGGGGCTGAACACTGAAGCTTTCTTT
>TRBD1|TRBJ1-1|TRBV18|few
CASSQGADTEAFF
TGTGCCAGCTCTCAGGGGGCGGACACTGAAGCTTTCTTT
>-|TRBJ2-2|TRBV5-4|-
CASSAALGSTGELFF
TGTGCCAGCAGCGCGGCGTTGGGGAGCACCGGGGAGCTGTTTTTT
>-|TRBJ1-1|TRBV11-2|-
CASSLGVGAMNTEAFF
TGTGCCAGCAGCTTAGGGGTAGGAGCCATGAACACTGAAGCTTTCTTT
>TRBD2|TRBJ2-1|TRBV6-5|-
CASRGGVHNEQFF
TGTGCCAGCAGGGGGGGGGTGCACAATGAGCAGTTCTTC
>TRBD2|TRBJ2-5|TRBV5-1|-
CASSLAGLAVKETQYF
TGCGCCAGCAGCTTGGCGGGACTAGCGGTCAAAGAGACCCAGTACTTC
>-|TRBJ2-2|TRBV10-3|-
CAISERGELFF
TGTGCCATCAGTGAGCGCGGGGAGCTGTTTTTT
>TRBD1|TRBJ1-2|TRBV7-9|-
CASSRPTGYGYTF
TGTGCCAGCAGCCGACCGACAGGGTATGGCTACACCTTC